The present entry profiles one T cell receptor beta chain with its context. The germline gene is not matched at one end of the junction; a read error may be the cause. The sample originates from a study of response to subunit inactivated influenza vaccine. TCRdb re-called the RT-PCR reads through MiXCR, storing one row per CDR3 protein. This table has some 600,000 distinct CDR3 sequences, 12% to 15% appearing once. Germline CDR1 is LGHNA and CDR2 is YSLEER. The CDR3 totals 19 residues. The clonotype originates from a man aged 50 to 60 who received an inactivated influenza vaccine. The material sequenced was PBMCs from blood, taken approximately 15 days before vaccination. The chain combines TRBV4-3 with TRBJ2-5; 7 bases are a match to TRBD2. CDR3 nucleotide sequence: TGCGCCAGCAGCCCTAATTCGGGTAGTAGTGCGGGGGTCGGTGAGACCCAGAACTTC. This encodes CASSPNSGSSAGVGETQNF.